This record covers a single TCR beta chain. This CDR3 contains 12 residues. CDR1 ENHRY and CDR2 SYGVKD come from the germline V gene. V dropped 8 bases and J dropped 10; count of bases not matched to a gene: 5. The data stem from a study of blood T cell repertoires in COVID-19. Study at large: Acute and convalescent COVID-19 samples came from the United States, Italy and Spain. PBMCs, B-cell-depleted T cells, or T cells were the source of the cDNA or gDNA that made up the material.

Per the authors' pipeline: Amplification of reference gene primers provided the estimated nucleated cell counts. The table came from immunoSEQ multiplex PCR; TCRdb's copy has only in-frame clones and leaves some out. V, J and clone size are taken as reported in that table, and D and trimming were inferred from the DNA itself. This repertoire shows tens of thousands of clones, 70% to 90% found once; its top ten account for roughly 2%. This chain links TRBV10-3 with TRBJ1-6; 7 bases match TRBD1. The specimen sequenced was peripheral blood. This clonotype was obtained from a man between 25 and 39 years old with acute or convalescent COVID-19. CDR3 protein: CAIGQGDSPLHF. CDR3 sequence (DNA): TGTGCCATCGGGCAGGGGGACTCACCCCTCCACTTT.